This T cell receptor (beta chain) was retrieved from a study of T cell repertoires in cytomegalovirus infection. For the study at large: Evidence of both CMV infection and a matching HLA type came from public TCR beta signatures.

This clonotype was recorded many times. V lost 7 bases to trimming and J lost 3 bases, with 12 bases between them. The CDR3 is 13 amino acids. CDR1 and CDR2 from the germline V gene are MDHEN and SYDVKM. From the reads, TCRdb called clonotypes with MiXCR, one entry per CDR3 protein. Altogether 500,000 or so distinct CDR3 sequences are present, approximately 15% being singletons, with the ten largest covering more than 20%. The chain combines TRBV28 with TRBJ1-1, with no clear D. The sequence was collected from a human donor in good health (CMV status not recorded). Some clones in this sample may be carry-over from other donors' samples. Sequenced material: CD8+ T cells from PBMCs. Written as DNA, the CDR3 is TGTGCCAGCACCCTTACTGCATACACTGAAGCTTTCTTT. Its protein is CASTLTAYTEAFF.